This T cell receptor (beta chain) was sequenced for a study of read filtering for tumor transcriptome and immune sequencing. General study results and limits: Dropping single-read clonotypes raised IR-seq and RNA-seq shared-clonotype correlation. In IR-seq, single-read clonotypes were 70% to 85% of clonotypes but around 3.5% of reads. Sorted CD138-negative bone marrow cells were not purified T cells.

Turning to this clonotype: Its antigen remains unknown. With a much larger clone just one base away, this may be a read error.

Germline-derived CDR1 and CDR2 are DFQATT and SNEGSKA (reference sequence). This CDR3 contains 11 residues. From about 400 ng of RNA, a library with molecular barcoded alpha/delta and beta/gamma adaptors was made. TCRdb reanalysed the reads using MiXCR and keeps one entry per CDR3 protein. The sample has some 15,000 distinct CDR3 sequences, roughly 21% seen once. The receptor's source is a donor at least 40 years old with multiple myeloma. The chain links TRBV20-1 to TRBJ2-1; the D is unclear. Material: a population of CD138-negative cells sorted from bone marrow. CDR3 nucleotide sequence: TGCAGTGCTGCTGAAGCTAATGCGCAGTTCTTC. The encoded protein is CSAAEANAQFF.